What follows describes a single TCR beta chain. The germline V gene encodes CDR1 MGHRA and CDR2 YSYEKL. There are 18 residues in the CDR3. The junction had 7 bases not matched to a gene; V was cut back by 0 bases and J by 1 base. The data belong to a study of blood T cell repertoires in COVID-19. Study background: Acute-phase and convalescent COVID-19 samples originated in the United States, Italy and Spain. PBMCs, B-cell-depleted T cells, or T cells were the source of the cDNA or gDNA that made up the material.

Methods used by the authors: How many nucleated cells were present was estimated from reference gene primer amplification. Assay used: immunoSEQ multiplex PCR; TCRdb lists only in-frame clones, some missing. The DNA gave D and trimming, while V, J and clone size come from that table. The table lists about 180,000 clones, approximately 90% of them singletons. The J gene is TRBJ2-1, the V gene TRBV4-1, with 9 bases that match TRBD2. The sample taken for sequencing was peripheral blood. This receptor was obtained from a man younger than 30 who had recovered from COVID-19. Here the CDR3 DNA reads TGCGCCAGCAGCCAAGATATATCGGGACTAGCATCCTACAATGAGCAGTTCTTC. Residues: CASSQDISGLASYNEQFF.